This passage covers 32 T cell receptor beta chains from one sample sequenced in a study of control samples from healthy donors and cancer patients. Sequenced by immunoSEQ multiplex PCR; TCRdb stores in-frame clones only, minus some. The sample lists 100,000 to 150,000 clones, 75% to 95% occurring once. Sequenced input: blood. Receptors originate from a man in his forties in good health.

This sequence joins TRBV14 and TRBJ2-3; D is undetermined. The germline V and J ends were trimmed by 1 base and 1 base, with 9 bases remaining between them. The CDR3 is made up of 15 amino acids. CDR1 and CDR2 (germline): SGHDN, FVKESK. The CDR3 DNA sequence: TGTGCCAGCAGCCAAGGACTTCGGGGCACAGATACGCAGTATTTT. It is translated as CASSQGLRGTDTQYF.

The chain couples TRBV2 to TRBJ1-3, with a tentative D call TRBD1 (5 bases). Germline lookup yields CDR1 SNHLY and CDR2 FYNNEI. Trimming shortened V by 7 bases and J by 4 bases, and 14 bases separated the two germline ends. CDR3 length equals 14 residues. The DNA of the CDR3 is TGTGCCAGCAAGGCCCGGGGGGACGGAAACACCATATATTTT. This gives the protein CASKARGDGNTIYF.

The V call is TRBV2, the J call TRBJ1-2, with D unclear. The CDR3 is made up of 11 amino acids. Germline V CDR1 and CDR2: SNHLY, FYNNEI. V lost 5 bases, J lost 8 bases, and 9 bases lay in between. In DNA form, the CDR3 reads TGTGCCAGCAGTTTGGTTGGGGGCTACACCTTC. Its protein is CASSLVGGYTF.

This chain connects TRBV19 to TRBJ1-1; D is possibly TRBD1 (5 bases). Trimming shortened V by 1 base and J by 1 base, and 13 bases separated the two germline ends. Germline CDR1 reads LNHDA; CDR2 reads SQIVND (reference sequence). The CDR3 loop spans 16 amino acids. The CDR3 loop is CASSIGGSRANTEAFF. In DNA form, the CDR3 reads TGTGCCAGTAGTATAGGGGGGAGCAGAGCGAACACTGAAGCTTTCTTT.

The chain employs TRBV5-1 and TRBJ1-2, with D perhaps TRBD1 (6 bases). The germline gives CDR1 SGHRS, CDR2 YFSETQ. The CDR3 spans 15 residues. Trimming took 0 bases from V and 8 from J, leaving 17 bases between them. CDR3 nucleotide sequence: TGCGCCAGCAGCTTGGCTACAGGGCAGGGCTCGGGCTACACCTTC. Translated, it gives CASSLATGQGSGYTF.

The chain couples TRBV9 to TRBJ1-3, with D maybe TRBD1 (5 bases). The CDR3 is 15 amino acids. CDR1 and CDR2 from the germline V gene are SGDLS and YYNGEE. V was cut by 2 bases and J by 2 bases, with 11 bases left in between. Written as DNA, the CDR3 is TGTGCCAGCAGCGTCTCAGGGATAGCTGGAAACACCATATATTTT. Amino acid sequence: CASSVSGIAGNTIYF.

DNA of the CDR3: TGTGCCAGTAGTATAGACCGAGGGGGACGGACTGAAGCTTTCTTT. This encodes CASSIDRGGRTEAFF. The chain joins TRBV19 to TRBJ1-1, with D perhaps TRBD1 (6 bases). CDR1 and CDR2 (germline): LNHDA, SQIVND (reference sequence). There are 15 residues in the CDR3. V lost 0 bases, J lost 5 bases, and 13 bases lay in between. Using reference TRBV19 and TRBJ1-1 for the parts outside the CDR3, the full variable domain is DGGITQSPKYLFRKEGQNVTLSCEQNLNHDAMYWYRQDPGQGLRLIYYSQIVNDFQKGDIAEGYSVSREKKESFPLTVTSAQKNPTAFYLCASSIDRGGRTEAFFGQGTRLTVV.

This clone was counted a few times. This sequence joins TRBV19 and TRBJ2-7; 8 bases are a match to TRBD2. Trimming took 4 bases from V and 1 from J; bases not matched to a gene: 0. The CDR3 has 13 amino acids. Germline loops: CDR1 LNHDA, CDR2 SQIVND (reference sequence). Written as DNA, the CDR3 is TGTGCCAGTAGTAGCGGGGGGTCCTACGAGCAGTACTTC. It codes for CASSSGGSYEQYF.

The table lists this clone with a few counts. The conserved phenylalanine or tryptophan normally closing the CDR3 is absent here, so this likely arose from a read error. It is unclear where the CDR3 begins or ends on the DNA, so no DNA is shown, and the CDR3 is as TCRdb lists it. The CDR3 spells CAFPGRDAFSI. This chain connects TRBV5-5 to TRBJ2-7; TRBD2 is the table's D call, not checked against the DNA. CDR1 SGHKS and CDR2 YYEKEE come from the germline V gene (reference sequence). With termini counted, the CDR3 has 11 amino acids.

The chain couples TRBV6-5 to TRBJ2-7; 10 nucleotides agree with TRBD2. V lost 11 bases and J lost 5; bases outside the gene matches: 15. The CDR3 sequence is 15 residues long. CDR1 and CDR2 from the germline V gene are MNHEY and SVGAGI. The CDR3 sequence: CAPRGLAAGGHEQYF. DNA for the CDR3: TGTGCCCCAAGAGGATTGGCAGCGGGGGGGCACGAGCAGTACTTC.

This clone came up once. The CDR3 DNA is TGTGCCAGCAGCTTGGCAGGGGGGGCGAAACCTGGCTACACCTTC. This codes for CASSLAGGAKPGYTF. The chain is built from TRBV5-4 and TRBJ1-2, with 7 bases matching TRBD1. The CDR3 contains 15 residues. Germline lookup yields CDR1 SGHNT and CDR2 YYREEE (reference sequence). V trimming: 0 bases; J trimming: 7 bases; junction bases outside the gene matches: 9.

This clone showed up many times. The V gene is TRBV6-5, the J gene TRBJ1-3; the D is unclear. CDR1 and CDR2 from the germline V gene are MNHEY and SVGAGI. Trimming removed 6 bases from V and 4 bases from J, with 4 bases in between. The CDR3 runs 11 residues. CDR3 region: CASSLGNTIYF. Here the CDR3 DNA reads TGTGCCAGCAGCCTCGGAAACACCATATATTTT.

This chain uses TRBV9 with TRBJ1-1; D not resolved. V was trimmed by 0 bases and J by 3 bases, leaving 12 bases between them. CDR1 and CDR2 from the germline V gene are SGDLS and YYNGEE. This CDR3 has 15 amino acids. CDR3 in DNA: TGTGCCAGCAGCGTAGTCAGGCCCCGGGACACTGAAGCTTTCTTT. Amino acids: CASSVVRPRDTEAFF.

This CDR3 reads CAWSIGFDYGYTF. The DNA for the CDR3 is TGTGCCTGGAGTATCGGTTTTGACTATGGCTACACCTTC. The chain carries TRBV30 and TRBJ1-2; no firm D call. V gave up 2 bases and J gave up 3 bases, with 10 bases separating them. The germline CDR1 and CDR2 sequences are GTSNPN and SVGIG (reference sequence). CDR3 length equals 13 residues.

The chain carries TRBV27 and TRBJ1-2; D is undetermined. The CDR3 length is 15 residues. Germline CDR1 reads MNHEY; CDR2 reads SMNVEV (reference sequence). The V and J ends lost 8 bases and 3 bases respectively, with 19 bases between them. CDR3 in DNA: TGTGCCAGCTACCCCCCTAGAGGATCCTACTATGGCTACACCTTC. Its translation is CASYPPRGSYYGYTF.

The chain employs TRBV6-5 and TRBJ2-7, with D perhaps assigned TRBD1 or TRBD2 (5 bases each). Trimming took 6 bases from V and 6 from J, leaving 21 bases between them. Germline loops: CDR1 MNHEY, CDR2 SVGAGI. This CDR3 region has 15 residues. The CDR3 sequence is CASRLYGASASEQYF. DNA for the CDR3: TGTGCCAGCAGACTTTACGGGGCTTCGGCCTCCGAGCAGTACTTC.

CDR3 amino acids: CASRTVREKLFF. DNA for the CDR3: TGTGCCAGCAGAACGGTTCGCGAAAAACTGTTTTTT. This chain connects TRBV12-3 or TRBV12-4 to TRBJ1-4; D not resolved. V lost 6 bases and J 8 bases, leaving 10 bases between the germline ends. The CDR3 has 12 amino acids.

V is TRBV5-1 and J is TRBJ1-1; TRBD1 matches at 10 bases. The CDR3 extends over 17 amino acids. The germline V gene has CDR1 SGHRS and CDR2 YFSETQ. Unmatched junction bases numbered 8, after V lost 0 bases and J lost 3 bases. DNA for the CDR3: TGCGCCAGCAGCTTGGGAGCTCGGACAGGGGGTTACACTGAAGCTTTCTTT. Translating gives CASSLGARTGGYTEAFF.

The rearrangement uses TRBV5-6 and TRBJ1-6; D possibly corresponds to TRBD1 (5 bases). Germline V gene lookup returns CDR1 SGHDT and CDR2 YYEEEE. Deletions cut 2 bases from V and 8 bases from J, with 11 bases between. The CDR3 has 14 residues. The CDR3 coding sequence is TGTGCCAGCAGCTTAGGGGAAGGAGATTCACCCCTCCACTTT. This gives the protein CASSLGEGDSPLHF.

This chain connects TRBV6-5 to TRBJ2-3; D is uncertain. V lost 2 bases to trimming and J lost 1 base, with 7 bases between them. Germline assignment: CDR1 MNHEY and CDR2 SVGAGI. The CDR3 length is 14 residues. CDR3 coding DNA: TGTGCCAGCAGTTACGGCGCGGGCACAGATACGCAGTATTTT. Translating it yields CASSYGAGTDTQYF.

The chain couples TRBV2 to TRBJ2-1; D possibly uses TRBD1 or TRBD2 (5 bases each). V was shortened by 6 bases and J by 0 bases, with 9 bases between the two germline ends. In germline, CDR1 is SNHLY, CDR2 FYNNEI. This CDR3 is built from 14 residues. The CDR3 sequence: CASRRDPSYNEQFF. Here the CDR3 DNA reads TGTGCCAGCAGAAGGGACCCCTCCTACAATGAGCAGTTCTTC.

The chain combines TRBV5-6 with TRBJ2-3; the match to TRBD2 covers 12 bases. Germline CDR1 is SGHDT and CDR2 is YYEEEE. The CDR3 totals 14 residues. V lost 4 bases, J lost 6 bases, and 3 bases stayed unmatched. The CDR3 sequence is CASSTSGGRDTQYF. The CDR3 DNA sequence: TGTGCCAGCAGCACTAGCGGGGGGCGGGATACGCAGTATTTT. The full variable domain, with the rest looked up from reference TRBV5-6 and TRBJ2-3, is DAGVTQSPTHLIKTRGQQVTLRCSPKSGHDTVSWYQQALGQGPQFIFQYYEEEERQRGNFPDRFSGHQFPNYSSELNVNALLLGDSALYLCASSTSGGRDTQYFGPGTRLTVL.

The V call is TRBV12-3 or TRBV12-4, the J call TRBJ1-5; D perhaps matches TRBD1 (6 bases). V lost 3 bases to trimming and J lost 10 bases, with 13 bases between them. CDR3 length: 13 residues. Here the CDR3 reads CASSLQGNSPQHF. CDR3 DNA sequence: TGTGCCAGCAGTTTGCAGGGGAATTCCCCCCAGCATTTT.

This sequence joins TRBV2 and TRBJ2-1; D is perhaps TRBD1 or TRBD2 (5 bases each). The CDR3 is made up of 13 amino acids. Trimming pared 4 bases from V and 3 bases from J, leaving 7 bases between. Germline V lookup: CDR1 SNHLY, CDR2 FYNNEI. CDR3: CASSGGIYNEQFF. The CDR3 coding sequence is TGTGCCAGCAGTGGGGGGATCTACAATGAGCAGTTCTTC. Full variable domain (missing parts from reference TRBV2 and TRBJ2-1): EPEVTQTPSHQVTQMGQEVILRCVPISNHLYFYWYRQILGQKVEFLVSFYNNEISEKSEIFDDQFSVERPDGSNFTLKIRSTKLEDSAMYFCASSGGIYNEQFFGPGTRLTVL.

J is TRBJ2-1 and V is TRBV5-8; no definite D call. The germline gives CDR1 SGHTS, CDR2 YDEGEE. Trimming took 2 bases from V and 3 from J, leaving 15 bases between them. This CDR3 contains 16 residues. The CDR3 coding sequence is TGTGCCAGCAGCTTTGAAGGGTCAAGACTCTACAATGAGCAGTTCTTC. Protein: CASSFEGSRLYNEQFF.

This chain uses TRBV19 with TRBJ2-1, with 7 positions matching TRBD1. Trimming cost V 5 bases and J 4 bases; bases outside gene matches: 11. The V gene's germline CDR1 is LNHDA and CDR2 SQIVND (reference sequence). CDR3 length: 16 amino acids. Here the CDR3 DNA reads TGTGCCAGTAGTTCCCTGACAGGGCCTAAATACAATGAGCAGTTCTTC. This sequence encodes CASSSLTGPKYNEQFF.

The chain uses TRBV7-3 and TRBJ1-1; D call uncertain. Deletions cut 1 base from V and 4 bases from J, with 7 bases between. From germline, CDR1 is SGHTA and CDR2 FQGTGA. This CDR3 contains 13 residues. The CDR3 bases are TGTGCCAGCAGCTTAATTCGGAGCACTGAAGCTTTCTTT. It codes for CASSLIRSTEAFF.

The chain joins TRBV7-3 to TRBJ2-4; a possible D gene is TRBD2 (5 bases). The CDR3 totals 13 residues. Between the trimmed V and J ends, which lost 2 bases and 9 bases, there was a span of 11 bases. Looked up from germline, CDR1 is SGHTA and CDR2 is FQGTGA. The CDR3 DNA is TGTGCCAGCAGCTTACCTAGCCTTGGCATTCAGTACTTC. The encoded protein is CASSLPSLGIQYF.

The chain combines TRBV19 with TRBJ1-3; 8 bases align to TRBD1. The CDR3 covers 16 residues. The V gene end was trimmed by 4 bases and the J gene end by 0 bases; junction bases not matched to a gene: 5. The germline CDR1 and CDR2 sequences are LNHDA and SQIVND (reference sequence). CDR3 nucleotides: TGTGCCAGTAGTACAGGACAGGGCCACTCTGGAAACACCATATATTTT. Translated: CASSTGQGHSGNTIYF. Filled out from reference TRBV19 and TRBJ1-3, the complete variable domain reads DGGITQSPKYLFRKEGQNVTLSCEQNLNHDAMYWYRQDPGQGLRLIYYSQIVNDFQKGDIAEGYSVSREKKESFPLTVTSAQKNPTAFYLCASSTGQGHSGNTIYFGEGSWLTVV.

The chain's CDR3 is CSVPLGRKETQYF. The CDR3, as DNA: TGCAGCGTTCCGCTGGGACGCAAAGAGACCCAGTACTTC. The chain couples TRBV29-1 to TRBJ2-5; D tentatively reads TRBD1 or TRBD2 (5 bases each). CDR3 length equals 13 residues. The ends were cut back, 5 bases at V and 3 bases at J, with 13 bases in the middle. The germline V gene has CDR1 SQVTM and CDR2 ANQGSEA.

DNA for the CDR3: TGTGCCAGCAGCCCTAGCGGGTACGAGGGCAATCAGCCCCAGCATTTT. Its translation: CASSPSGYEGNQPQHF. J is TRBJ1-5 and V is TRBV6-6, with D hard to call. Deletions cut 6 bases from V and 2 bases from J, with 17 bases between. The CDR3 contains 16 residues. From germline, CDR1 is MNHNY and CDR2 SVGAGI (reference sequence).

The chain employs TRBV30 and TRBJ2-1, with D possibly being TRBD2 (6 bases). V was trimmed by 3 bases and J by 2 bases, leaving 14 bases between them. The CDR3 runs 15 residues. The V gene's germline CDR1 is GTSNPN and CDR2 SVGIG (reference sequence). Written as DNA, the CDR3 is TGTGCCTGGAGCGCCAGTCTAGCGACCTACAATGAGCAGTTCTTC. It codes for CAWSASLATYNEQFF.